The 15 T cell receptor beta chains below come from one sample, sequenced in a study of blood T cells in healthy people across ages. A second 7 to 11 cycle PCR used barcoded and J-beta primers. One entry per CDR3 protein results from TCRdb running MiXCR on the 5' RACE reads. The sample lists 1.5 million to 2 million distinct CDR3 sequences; approximately 30% were seen once. Sequenced sample: blood. The receptors come from a woman in her 30s in good health.

This clonotype was observed a handful of times. This chain joins TRBV12-3 or TRBV12-4 and TRBJ1-5; tentative D call: TRBD1 (5 bases). V lost 2 bases and J lost 4, with 9 bases in between. The length of the CDR3 is 14 residues. CDR3 sequence (DNA): TGTGCCAGCAGTTTACGGGGCCAAAATCAGCCCCAGCATTTT. Amino acid sequence: CASSLRGQNQPQHF.

This clonotype has more than one count but fewer than ten. The chain joins TRBV29-1 to TRBJ2-7; weak D call: TRBD1 (6 bases). Germline CDR1 is SQVTM and CDR2 is ANQGSEA. V dropped 6 bases and J dropped 7 bases, with 22 bases sitting between them. CDR3 size: 14 residues. In nucleotides, the CDR3 is TGCAGCGTATGGGACATGAGCTCCTACAATGAGCAGTACTTC. Translated: CSVWDMSSYNEQYF.

The rearrangement uses TRBV6-2 or TRBV6-3 and TRBJ1-5; a possible D gene is TRBD1 (5 bases). This CDR3 is 18 amino acids long. Trimming pared 0 bases from V and 2 bases from J, leaving 17 bases between. Germline V CDR1 and CDR2: MNHEY, SVGEGT. CDR3 sequence (DNA): TGTGCCAGCAGTTACTCGAGTATCAGGGAGGATGGCAATCAGCCCCAGCATTTT. Its translation is CASSYSSIREDGNQPQHF.

This clonotype was picked up a small number of times. A much larger clone differs by one base, so this may be a read error. This chain links TRBV7-2 with TRBJ2-5; possibly TRBD1 for D (6 bases). The CDR3 totals 14 residues. Germline V gene sequence: CDR1 SGHTA, CDR2 FQGNSA. The CDR3 region is CACSQGTHQETQYF. DNA of the CDR3: TGTGCCTGCAGCCAAGGGACACACCAAGAGACCCAGTACTTC.

This clonotype was counted only a few times. This chain connects TRBV29-1 to TRBJ1-5; TRBD1 matches at 9 bases. From germline, CDR1 is SQVTM and CDR2 ANQGSEA. J lost 6 bases, V lost 8 bases, and 11 bases had no gene match. This CDR3 spans 14 amino acids. The CDR3 is CSFATGQGSQPQHF. CDR3 DNA sequence: TGCAGCTTTGCTACGGGACAGGGAAGTCAGCCCCAGCATTTT. The full variable domain, with the rest looked up from reference TRBV29-1 and TRBJ1-5, is SAVISQKPSRDICQRGTSLTIQCQVDSQVTMMFWYRQQPGQSLTLIATANQGSEATYESGFVIDKFPISRPNLTFSTLTVSNMSPEDSSIYLCSFATGQGSQPQHFGDGTRLSIL.

This clonotype appeared a few times. The chain uses TRBV20-1 and TRBJ2-3, with 11 bases matching TRBD2. Germline V gene lookup returns CDR1 DFQATT and CDR2 SNEGSKA (reference sequence). CDR3 length: 15 amino acids. The V and J ends lost 5 bases and 2 bases, in that order; junction bases with no gene match: 6. The CDR3 sequence is CSAWFSGRDTDTQYF. The CDR3 bases are TGCAGTGCTTGGTTTAGCGGGAGGGACACAGATACGCAGTATTTT.

This clonotype was counted between two and nine times. The chain has TRBV5-1 and TRBJ2-5; a weak D match, TRBD2 (5 bases). CDR3 length: 14 residues. Trimming removed 4 bases at V and 5 bases at J, with 15 bases between. Germline assignment: CDR1 SGHRS and CDR2 YFSETQ. The DNA of the CDR3 is TGCGCCAGCAGCCCGGACTTGTACGTGGAGACCCAGTACTTC. It translates to CASSPDLYVETQYF.

The chain carries TRBV3-1 and TRBJ2-5; D is tentatively TRBD1 or TRBD2 (5 bases each). Germline CDR1 reads LGHDT; CDR2 reads YNNKEL (reference sequence). This CDR3 is 18 amino acids long. V was pared by 0 bases and J by 4 bases, with 21 bases between. CDR3 loop: CASSQDLLWDPEAETQYF. DNA of the CDR3: TGTGCCAGCAGCCAAGATCTTCTTTGGGACCCTGAAGCAGAGACCCAGTACTTC.

This clonotype was recorded a few times. V usage is TRBV12-3 or TRBV12-4 and J usage is TRBJ2-1; 7 positions agree with TRBD2. V shed 3 bases and J 1 base; nucleotides not matched to a gene: 6. The CDR3 is 16 amino acids. CDR3 nucleotide sequence: TGTGCCAGCAGTTTCCGGACTAGTATGTCCTACAATGAGCAGTTCTTC. Translating gives CASSFRTSMSYNEQFF.

This chain uses TRBV7-2 with TRBJ2-5; D gene unclear. V was pared by 8 bases and J by 5 bases, with 9 bases between. Germline CDR1 SGHTA, CDR2 FQGNSA. This CDR3 comprises 11 residues. CDR3 sequence: CASGASETQYF. The CDR3, as DNA: TGTGCCAGCGGCGCAAGCGAGACCCAGTACTTC.

This clonotype occurred a few times. This chain links TRBV5-6 with TRBJ1-6, with 8 positions matching TRBD1. Germline values: CDR1 SGHDT, CDR2 YYEEEE. V lost 2 bases, J lost 9 bases, and 10 bases stayed unmatched. CDR3 size: 16 residues. The CDR3 reads CASSFKTGGRGSPLHF. In DNA form, the CDR3 reads TGTGCCAGCAGCTTCAAAACAGGGGGAAGAGGTTCACCCCTCCACTTT.

This clonotype was seen only a few times. V usage is TRBV24-1 and J usage is TRBJ2-3; D not certain. The CDR3 extends over 13 amino acids. V shed 9 bases and J shed 3 bases, with 12 bases lying between them. Germline values: CDR1 KGHDR, CDR2 SFDVKD. In DNA, the CDR3 is TGTGCCACCTCCCCCCCTATAACAGATACGCAGTATTTT. Residues: CATSPPITDTQYF.

The chain couples TRBV6-6 to TRBJ1-3; the match to TRBD1 covers 7 bases. This CDR3 contains 14 residues. Germline loops: CDR1 MNHNY, CDR2 SVGAGI (reference sequence). V was clipped by 7 bases and J by 4 bases; unmatched bases: 7. The CDR3 region is CASIKTGTGNTIYF. The CDR3 DNA sequence: TGTGCCAGCATTAAGACAGGGACAGGAAACACCATATATTTT.

A few counts support this clonotype. V usage is TRBV24-1 and J usage is TRBJ2-5, with D perhaps matching TRBD2 (6 bases). Trimming cost V 6 bases and J 3 bases, with 16 bases left between them. Germline loops: CDR1 KGHDR, CDR2 SFDVKD. CDR3 length: 15 amino acids. The CDR3 protein is CATSPRPWEEETQYF. The CDR3 DNA sequence: TGTGCCACCAGTCCCCGACCCTGGGAGGAAGAGACCCAGTACTTC.

The CDR3 is CASLSPGGELFF. The CDR3 coding sequence is TGTGCCAGCCTCTCTCCCGGCGGGGAGCTGTTTTTT. The rearrangement uses TRBV12-3 or TRBV12-4 and TRBJ2-2; D unclear. V was pared by 8 bases and J by 7 bases, with 11 bases between. This CDR3 is built from 12 residues.